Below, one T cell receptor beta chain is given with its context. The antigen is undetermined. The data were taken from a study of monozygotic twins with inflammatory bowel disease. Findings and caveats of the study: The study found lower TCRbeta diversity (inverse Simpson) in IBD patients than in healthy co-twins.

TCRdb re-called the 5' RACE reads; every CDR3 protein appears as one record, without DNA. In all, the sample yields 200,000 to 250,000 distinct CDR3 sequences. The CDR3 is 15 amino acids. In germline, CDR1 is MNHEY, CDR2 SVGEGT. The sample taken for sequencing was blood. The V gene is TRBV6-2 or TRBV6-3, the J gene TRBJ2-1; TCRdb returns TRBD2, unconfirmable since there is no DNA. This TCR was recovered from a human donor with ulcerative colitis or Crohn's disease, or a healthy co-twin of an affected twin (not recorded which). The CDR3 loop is CASSYPGGSYNEQFF.